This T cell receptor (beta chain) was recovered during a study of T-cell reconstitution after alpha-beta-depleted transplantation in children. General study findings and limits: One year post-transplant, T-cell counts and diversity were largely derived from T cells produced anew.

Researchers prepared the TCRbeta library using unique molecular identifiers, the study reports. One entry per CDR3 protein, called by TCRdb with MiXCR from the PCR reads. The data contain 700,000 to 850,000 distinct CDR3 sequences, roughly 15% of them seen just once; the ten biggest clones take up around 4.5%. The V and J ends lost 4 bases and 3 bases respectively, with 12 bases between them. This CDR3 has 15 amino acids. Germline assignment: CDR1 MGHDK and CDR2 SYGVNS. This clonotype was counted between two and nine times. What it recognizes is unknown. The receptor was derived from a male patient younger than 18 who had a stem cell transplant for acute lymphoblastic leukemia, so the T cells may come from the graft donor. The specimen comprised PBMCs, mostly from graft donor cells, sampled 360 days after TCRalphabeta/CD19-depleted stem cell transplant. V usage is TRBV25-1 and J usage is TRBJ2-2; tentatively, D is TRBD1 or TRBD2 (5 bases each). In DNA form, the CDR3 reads TGTGCCAGCAGTGGGGGGAGTTCATACACCGGGGAGCTGTTTTTT. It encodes CASSGGSSYTGELFF. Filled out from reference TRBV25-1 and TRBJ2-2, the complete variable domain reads EADIYQTPRYLVIGTGKKITLECSQTMGHDKMYWYQQDPGMELHLIHYSYGVNSTEKGDLSSESTVSRIRTEHFPLTLESARPSHTSQYLCASSGGSSYTGELFFGEGSRLTVL.